These 27 T cell receptor beta chains were sequenced from one sample in a study of T cell responses to AZD1222 COVID-19 vaccine. TCRdb keeps only in-frame clones here, not all; method: immunoSEQ multiplex PCR. This table has about 150,000 clones, less than 95% appearing once. Specimen: peripheral blood, collected on day 0 of AZD1222 vaccination. Source of these receptors: an adult in good health.

J is TRBJ2-1 and V is TRBV4-1; 8 positions agree with TRBD1. Germline CDR1 MGHRA, CDR2 YSYEKL. The CDR3 runs 16 residues. Germline trimming cut 1 base from V and 12 bases from J; bases unmatched to any gene: 14. The DNA for the CDR3 is TGCGCCAGCAGCCAAGGACAGGGGCTATTAGCAATGAGGCAGTTCTTC. Translation gives CASSQGQGLLAMRQFF.

V and J are TRBV30 and TRBJ1-6; tentatively, D is TRBD1 (6 bases). The CDR3 runs to 15 residues. The germline V and J ends were trimmed by 0 bases and 7 bases, with 13 bases remaining between them. Germline V lookup: CDR1 GTSNPN, CDR2 SVGIG (reference sequence). The DNA for the CDR3 is TGTGCCTGGAGTGTTGCGTGGCAGGGGAATTCACCCCTCCACTTT. This encodes CAWSVAWQGNSPLHF.

The chain couples TRBV21-1 to TRBJ1-3; the D call in the table, TRBD1, was not verified against the DNA. TRBV21-1 counts as a pseudogene. This CDR3 contains 15 residues. The CDR3 sequence: CASSPRTDSGNTIYF. The CDR3 nucleotides read TGTGCCAGCAGCCCCCGGACAGACTCTGGAAACACCATATATTTT.

The chain recombines TRBV14 with TRBJ2-1; D is uncertain. From germline, CDR1 is SGHDN and CDR2 FVKESK. CDR3 length: 14 amino acids. The V end lost 0 bases, the J end lost 4 bases, and 7 bases lay between the germline ends. CDR3 nucleotide sequence: TGTGCCAGCAGCCAAGATTCCAGTTACAATGAGCAGTTCTTC. It specifies CASSQDSSYNEQFF.

The chain recombines TRBV4-3 with TRBJ1-5; D is ambiguous. Trimming took 2 bases from V and 4 from J, leaving 6 bases between them. The CDR3 runs 13 residues. The germline CDR1 and CDR2 sequences are LGHNA and YSLEER. This chain's CDR3 is CASSQQQNQPQHF. The CDR3 region has the DNA TGCGCCAGCAGCCAACAGCAGAATCAGCCCCAGCATTTT.

The genes are TRBV28 and TRBJ2-5; 8 bases are shared with TRBD1. This CDR3 contains 12 residues. V shed 6 bases, J shed 9 bases, and the junction held 6 bases outside the gene matches. In germline, CDR1 is MDHEN, CDR2 SYDVKM. The CDR3 sequence is CASSLDRGPQYF. The CDR3 DNA reads as TGTGCCAGCAGCCTCGACAGGGGACCCCAGTACTTC.

The J gene is TRBJ2-1, the V gene TRBV4-3; 13 positions agree with TRBD2. V lost 5 bases and J lost 9; bases outside the gene matches: 7. This CDR3 region has 15 residues. In germline, CDR1 is LGHNA, CDR2 YSLEER. CDR3 residues: CASSSGLAGVGEQFF. In nucleotides, the CDR3 is TGCGCCAGCAGCTCCGGACTAGCGGGAGTAGGTGAGCAGTTCTTC.

The chain employs TRBV4-1 and TRBJ2-3; D uncertain. The V gene lost 3 bases and the J gene lost 5 bases, with 12 bases spanning the gap. This CDR3 has 14 residues. The V gene's germline CDR1 is MGHRA and CDR2 YSYEKL. The DNA for the CDR3 is TGCGCCAGCAGCCAGGATCAGGCCCAAGATACGCAGTATTTT. Encoded protein: CASSQDQAQDTQYF.

CDR3 in DNA: TGTGCCTGGAGTCTAACAGGGGTTCGGGCCCTCCACTTT. This translates into CAWSLTGVRALHF. This chain links TRBV30 with TRBJ1-6; 7 bases fit TRBD1. The germline V gene encodes CDR1 GTSNPN and CDR2 SVGIG (reference sequence). With 2 bases clipped from V and 14 bases from J, the junction kept 9 bases outside the gene matches. There are 13 residues in the CDR3.

The gene calls are TRBV6-5 and TRBJ2-1; D possibly uses TRBD1 or TRBD2 (5 bases each). The CDR3 sequence is 14 residues long. Trimming cost V 2 bases and J 9 bases, with 14 bases left between them. The germline gives CDR1 MNHEY, CDR2 SVGAGI. The CDR3 sequence: CASSYPRDGGEQFF. CDR3 nucleotide sequence: TGTGCCAGCAGTTACCCGAGGGATGGGGGTGAGCAGTTCTTC.

This chain joins TRBV2 and TRBJ2-5, with TRBD1 matching over 9 bases. The germline CDR1 and CDR2 sequences are SNHLY and FYNNEI. V was pared by 7 bases and J by 4 bases, with 10 bases of the junction left unmatched. The CDR3 has 15 residues. CDR3: CASKAGTGFRETQYF. The CDR3 coding sequence is TGTGCCAGCAAAGCCGGGACAGGGTTTAGAGAGACCCAGTACTTC. Drawing the rest from reference TRBV2 and TRBJ2-5, the complete variable domain is EPEVTQTPSHQVTQMGQEVILRCVPISNHLYFYWYRQILGQKVEFLVSFYNNEISEKSEIFDDQFSVERPDGSNFTLKIRSTKLEDSAMYFCASKAGTGFRETQYFGPGTRLLVL.

The chain couples TRBV6-5 to TRBJ2-5; D gene uncertain. The germline gives CDR1 MNHEY, CDR2 SVGAGI. There are 13 residues in the CDR3. Trimming took 4 bases from V and 4 from J, leaving 10 bases between them. The CDR3, as DNA: TGTGCCAGCAGTTCCGACTTCGGAGAGACCCAGTACTTC. This encodes CASSSDFGETQYF.

This clone occurred once. The chain links TRBV7-6 to TRBJ1-5, with D perhaps matching TRBD1 (6 bases). The germline V and J ends were trimmed by 3 bases and 3 bases, with 15 bases remaining between them. The CDR3 is made up of 16 amino acids. Germline V gene sequence: CDR1 SGHVS, CDR2 FNYEAQ. The CDR3 loop reads CASSLTGAIPNQPQHF. The CDR3 nucleotides are TGTGCCAGCAGCTTGACAGGTGCCATCCCCAATCAGCCCCAGCATTTT.

V gene TRBV19 combines with J gene TRBJ1-1; D not certain. Trimming stripped 2 bases from V and 11 bases from J, with 15 bases between. The CDR3 has 13 amino acids. Germline V gives CDR1 LNHDA, CDR2 SQIVND (reference sequence). The CDR3 DNA reads as TGTGCCAGTAGTATAACCAGTGGTGGGGAGGCTTTCTTT. Its protein product is CASSITSGGEAFF.

The gene calls are TRBV5-1 and TRBJ1-4, with D hard to call. Germline V gives CDR1 SGHRS, CDR2 YFSETQ. The CDR3 extends over 14 amino acids. V lost 0 bases and J lost 8, with 11 bases in between. CDR3 in DNA: TGCGCCAGCAGCTTGGGCGCGCAGCCGGAAAAACTGTTTTTT. Translated, it gives CASSLGAQPEKLFF.

V is TRBV6-5 and J is TRBJ2-5; D not resolved. The CDR3 consists of 13 residues. The V end was cut by 8 bases, the J end by 3 bases, with 13 bases between. Per germline, CDR1 MNHEY and CDR2 SVGAGI. The CDR3 is CASRAPLKETQYF. The CDR3, as DNA: TGTGCCAGCCGCGCACCGCTGAAAGAGACCCAGTACTTC.

This sequence joins TRBV5-1 and TRBJ1-1; D not resolved. V was trimmed by 4 bases and J by 1 base, leaving 11 bases between them. The CDR3 loop spans 14 amino acids. Germline CDR1 and CDR2: SGHRS and YFSETQ. The CDR3 DNA reads as TGCGCCAGCAGCCCGACACACGGGAACACTGAAGCTTTCTTT. This sequence encodes CASSPTHGNTEAFF.

This rearrangement joins TRBV11-2 to TRBJ1-1, with D unclear. This CDR3 is 14 amino acids long. Germline-derived CDR1 and CDR2 are SGHAT and FQNNGV. The ends were cut back, 1 base at V and 6 bases at J, with 12 bases in the middle. DNA for the CDR3: TGTGCCAGCAGCTTAGCACCTCGCGGCTCTGAAGCTTTCTTT. It codes for CASSLAPRGSEAFF.

The genes are TRBV2 and TRBJ1-1; TRBD1 is a possible D gene (5 bases). The germline V gene has CDR1 SNHLY and CDR2 FYNNEI. The V end was cut by 6 bases, the J end by 4 bases, with 15 bases between. This CDR3 contains 14 residues. The CDR3 DNA is TGTGCCAGCAGGGGGCGGACGCAGGGCACTGAAGCTTTCTTT. Translated, it gives CASRGRTQGTEAFF.

The chain employs TRBV5-1 and TRBJ2-2; weak D call: TRBD1 (6 bases). V was pared by 4 bases and J by 3 bases, with 13 bases between. Germline V gives CDR1 SGHRS, CDR2 YFSETQ. The CDR3 is made up of 15 amino acids. DNA for the CDR3: TGCGCCAGCAGCACAACAGGGTTAGACACCGGGGAGCTGTTTTTT. It translates to CASSTTGLDTGELFF.

This rearrangement joins TRBV27 to TRBJ2-3, with D unclear. Germline V gives CDR1 MNHEY, CDR2 SMNVEV (reference sequence). V lost 3 bases to trimming and J lost 0 bases, with 13 bases between them. There are 16 residues in the CDR3. CDR3 sequence (DNA): TGTGCCAGCAGTTTTTCTGTCGAGTGGAGCACAGATACGCAGTATTTT. Its protein product is CASSFSVEWSTDTQYF.

This sequence joins TRBV5-6 and TRBJ2-1; maybe TRBD2 (5 bases). There are 13 residues in the CDR3. V lost 6 bases and J lost 9, with 16 bases in between. Germline V CDR1 and CDR2: SGHDT, YYEEEE. CDR3 in amino acids: CASTLPSGSEQFF. CDR3 nucleotides: TGTGCCAGCACCCTCCCAAGCGGCAGTGAGCAGTTCTTC.

The rearrangement uses TRBV10-2 and TRBJ2-1, with D unresolved. There are 11 residues in the CDR3. V lost 8 bases to trimming and J lost 14 bases, with 16 bases between them. CDR1 WSHSY and CDR2 SAAADI come from the germline V gene. The CDR3 here is CASAHSGPEFF. DNA for the CDR3: TGCGCCAGCGCTCATTCGGGCCCCGAGTTCTTC.

The chain uses TRBV6-2 or TRBV6-3 and TRBJ1-6, with a possible D match to TRBD1 (5 bases). Trimming stripped 4 bases from V and 7 bases from J, with 11 bases between. The germline CDR1 and CDR2 sequences are MNHEY and SVGEGT. The CDR3 has 14 residues. In nucleotides, the CDR3 is TGTGCCAGCAGTTCCGGGACTGAGAATTCACCCCTCCACTTT. This codes for CASSSGTENSPLHF.

This chain links TRBV28 with TRBJ1-2; D remains unclear. Trimming pared 3 bases from V and 8 bases from J, leaving 16 bases between. Germline CDR1 reads MDHEN; CDR2 reads SYDVKM. The CDR3 is 14 residues long. The CDR3 here is CASSFSNFGRGYTF. For the CDR3, the DNA is TGTGCCAGCAGTTTTAGCAACTTCGGTCGGGGCTACACCTTC.

V is TRBV7-7 and J is TRBJ2-7; no reliable D call. V was pared by 0 bases and J by 1 base, with 16 bases between. Germline CDR1 SSHAT, CDR2 FNYEAQ (reference sequence). CDR3 length: 17 residues. The chain's CDR3 is CASSLAIPSGVSYEQYV. CDR3 nucleotides: TGTGCCAGCAGCTTAGCGATTCCTTCAGGTGTGTCCTACGAGCAGTACGTC.

V usage is TRBV5-1 and J usage is TRBJ2-1, with 7 bases aligning to TRBD2. V gave up 0 bases and J gave up 3 bases; unmatched junction bases: 6. Germline V gene sequence: CDR1 SGHRS, CDR2 YFSETQ. The CDR3 length is 16 residues. The CDR3 DNA reads as TGCGCCAGCAGCTTGGAGCCAGCGGGGAACTACAATGAGCAGTTCTTC. Encoded protein: CASSLEPAGNYNEQFF.